These 4 T cell receptor beta chains were all obtained from the same sample, sequenced in a study of blood T cell repertoires in COVID-19. Sequencing used immunoSEQ multiplex PCR; TCRdb keeps in-frame clones, though not all of them. The sample has approximately 300,000 clones; around nine tenths are singletons. Sequenced material: peripheral blood. The receptors shown here come from a woman between 50 and 59 years old with active or convalescent COVID-19.

The CDR3 here is CASSQMEYGSSGNTIYF. The CDR3 DNA reads as TGTGCCAGCAGCCAAATGGAGTATGGGTCCTCTGGAAACACCATATATTTT. The V call is TRBV3-1 (or the pseudogene TRBV3-2), the J call TRBJ1-3; D gene ambiguous. The CDR3 has 17 residues. Trimming cost V 2 bases and J 0 bases, with 14 bases left between them. In germline, CDR1 is LGHDT, CDR2 YNNKEL (reference sequence).

V and J are TRBV7-2 and TRBJ2-3, with 8 bases that match TRBD2. Unmatched junction bases numbered 7, after V lost 5 bases and J lost 6 bases. CDR1 SGHTA and CDR2 FQGNSA come from the germline V gene. This CDR3 spans 14 amino acids. The CDR3 DNA is TGTGCCAGCAGCACTAGCGGAGGCCGGGATACGCAGTATTTT. Its translation is CASSTSGGRDTQYF.

The chain recombines TRBV27 with TRBJ1-6, with D perhaps TRBD1 (6 bases). CDR1 MNHEY and CDR2 SMNVEV come from the germline V gene (reference sequence). This CDR3 has 13 amino acids. Deletions cut 9 bases from V and 5 bases from J, with 11 bases between. CDR3 sequence: CASWTANNSPLHF. The CDR3 DNA reads as TGTGCCAGTTGGACAGCAAATAATTCACCCCTCCACTTT.

The chain carries TRBV19 and TRBJ2-7, with a possible D match to TRBD2 (6 bases). V was trimmed by 4 bases and J by 0 bases, leaving 19 bases between them. The CDR3 contains 17 residues. Germline values: CDR1 LNHDA, CDR2 SQIVND (reference sequence). The CDR3 loop reads CASSRGDGRPSSYEQYF. The CDR3 coding sequence is TGTGCCAGTAGTAGGGGGGACGGAAGACCCAGCTCCTACGAGCAGTACTTC.